This T cell receptor beta chain is from a study of OX40 agonist ivuxolimab in advanced cancers. Study context: Each patient was given ivuxolimab into a vein every 2 weeks, at 0.01 to 10 mg/kg. The study enrolled dose-escalation patients with hepatocellular carcinoma, melanoma, renal cell or head and neck cancer.

Study findings and constraints: On average, CD8+ T cells showed a greater number of expanded clones than CD4+.

Points on this clone: The antigen remains unidentified.

TCRdb keeps only in-frame clones here, not all; method: immunoSEQ multiplex PCR. Of roughly 71,000 clones listed, less than 90% are singletons. The ends were cut back, 4 bases at V and 6 bases at J, with 15 bases in the middle. Germline V gives CDR1 MDHEN, CDR2 SYDVKM. The CDR3 sequence is 15 residues long. Patients were excluded for autoimmune disease history or systemic immunosuppression. The clonotype was recovered from an adult with an advanced solid tumor such as melanoma, head and neck, liver or kidney cancer. Here the sequenced sample was CD4+ or CD8+ T cells sorted from blood, taken in a trial of the OX40 agonist ivuxolimab. The gene calls are TRBV28 and TRBJ1-4, with D tentatively TRBD1 (6 bases). The CDR3 DNA reads TGTGCCAGCAGTTCGCCGGGACAAACATATGAAAAACTGTTTTTT. This gives the protein CASSSPGQTYEKLFF.